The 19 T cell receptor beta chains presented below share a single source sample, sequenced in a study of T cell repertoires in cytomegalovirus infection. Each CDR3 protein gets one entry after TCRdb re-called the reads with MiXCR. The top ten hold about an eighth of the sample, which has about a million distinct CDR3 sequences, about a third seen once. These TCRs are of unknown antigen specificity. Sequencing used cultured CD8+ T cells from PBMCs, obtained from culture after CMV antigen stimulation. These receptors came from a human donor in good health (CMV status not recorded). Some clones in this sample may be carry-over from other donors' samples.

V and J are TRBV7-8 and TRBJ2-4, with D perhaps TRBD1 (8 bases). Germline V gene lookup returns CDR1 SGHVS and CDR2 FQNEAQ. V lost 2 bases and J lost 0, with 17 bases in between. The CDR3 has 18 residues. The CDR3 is CASSLNRGGILAKNIQYF. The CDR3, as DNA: TGTGCCAGCAGCTTAAACAGGGGGGGGATATTAGCCAAAAACATTCAGTACTTC.

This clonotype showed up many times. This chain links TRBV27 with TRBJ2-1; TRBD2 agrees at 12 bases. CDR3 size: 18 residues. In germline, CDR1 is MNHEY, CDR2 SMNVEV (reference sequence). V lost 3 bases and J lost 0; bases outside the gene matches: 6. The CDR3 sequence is CASSFTSGGLSSYNEQFF. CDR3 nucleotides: TGTGCCAGCAGTTTCACTAGCGGGGGGTTGAGCTCCTACAATGAGCAGTTCTTC.

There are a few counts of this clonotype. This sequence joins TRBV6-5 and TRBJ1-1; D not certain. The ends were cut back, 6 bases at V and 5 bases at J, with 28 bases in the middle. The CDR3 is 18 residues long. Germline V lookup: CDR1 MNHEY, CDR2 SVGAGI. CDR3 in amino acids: CASSVGVPPGLIRTEAFF. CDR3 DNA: TGTGCCAGCAGCGTTGGGGTCCCGCCGGGCCTCATAAGGACTGAAGCTTTCTTT.

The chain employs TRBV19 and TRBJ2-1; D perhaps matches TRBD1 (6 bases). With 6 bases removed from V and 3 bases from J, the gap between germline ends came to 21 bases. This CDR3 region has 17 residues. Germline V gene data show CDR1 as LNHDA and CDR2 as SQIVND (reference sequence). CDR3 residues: CASSPFYGDIDYNEQFF. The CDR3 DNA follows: TGTGCCAGTAGCCCTTTCTATGGGGACATAGACTACAATGAGCAGTTCTTC.

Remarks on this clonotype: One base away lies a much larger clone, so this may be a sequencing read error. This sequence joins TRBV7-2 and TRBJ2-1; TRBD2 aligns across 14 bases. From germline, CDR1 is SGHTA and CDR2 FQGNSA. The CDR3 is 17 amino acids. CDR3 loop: CVSSAWTSGGHYNEQFF. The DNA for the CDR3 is TGTGTCAGCAGCGCTTGGACTAGCGGGGGGCACTACAATGAGCAGTTCTTC. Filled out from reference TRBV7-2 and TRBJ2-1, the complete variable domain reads GAGVSQSPSNKVTEKGKDVELRCDPISGHTALYWYRQSLGQGLEFLIYFQGNSAPDKSGLPSDRFSAERTGGSVSTLTIQRTQQEDSAVYLCVSSAWTSGGHYNEQFFGPGTRLTVL.

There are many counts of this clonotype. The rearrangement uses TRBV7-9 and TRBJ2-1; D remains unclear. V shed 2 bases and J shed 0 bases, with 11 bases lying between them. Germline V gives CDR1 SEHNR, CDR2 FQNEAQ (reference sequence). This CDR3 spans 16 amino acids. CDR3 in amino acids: CASSLSGGSSYNEQFF. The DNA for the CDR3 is TGTGCCAGCAGCTTAAGTGGTGGCAGCTCCTACAATGAGCAGTTCTTC.

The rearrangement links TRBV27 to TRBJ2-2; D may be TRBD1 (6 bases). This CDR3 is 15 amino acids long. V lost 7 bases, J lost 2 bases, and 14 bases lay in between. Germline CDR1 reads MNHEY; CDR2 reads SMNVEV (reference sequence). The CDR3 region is CASTLTGTNTGELFF. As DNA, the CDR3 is TGTGCCAGCACCCTCACCGGGACAAACACCGGGGAGCTGTTTTTT.

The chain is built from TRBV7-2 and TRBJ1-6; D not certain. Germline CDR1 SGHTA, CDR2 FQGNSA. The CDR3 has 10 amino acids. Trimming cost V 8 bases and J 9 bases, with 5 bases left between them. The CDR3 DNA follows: TGTGCCAGCTCGGGTTCACCCCTCCACTTT. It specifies CASSGSPLHF.

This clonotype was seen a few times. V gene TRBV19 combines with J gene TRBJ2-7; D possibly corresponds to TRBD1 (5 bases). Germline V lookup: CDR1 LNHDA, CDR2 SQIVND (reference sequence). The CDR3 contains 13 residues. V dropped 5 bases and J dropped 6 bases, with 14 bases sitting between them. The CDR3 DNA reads TGTGCCAGTAGTGCTCTGGAAGGGGTCGAGCAGTACTTC. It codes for CASSALEGVEQYF. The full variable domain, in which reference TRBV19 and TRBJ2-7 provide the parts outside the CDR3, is DGGITQSPKYLFRKEGQNVTLSCEQNLNHDAMYWYRQDPGQGLRLIYYSQIVNDFQKGDIAEGYSVSREKKESFPLTVTSAQKNPTAFYLCASSALEGVEQYFGPGTRLTVT.

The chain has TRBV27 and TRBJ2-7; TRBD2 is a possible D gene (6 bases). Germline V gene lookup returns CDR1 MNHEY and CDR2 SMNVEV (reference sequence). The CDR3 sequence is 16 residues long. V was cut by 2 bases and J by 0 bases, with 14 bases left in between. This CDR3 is CASSLLGGASSYEQYF. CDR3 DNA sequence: TGTGCCAGCAGTTTACTCGGCGGGGCAAGCTCCTACGAGCAGTACTTC.

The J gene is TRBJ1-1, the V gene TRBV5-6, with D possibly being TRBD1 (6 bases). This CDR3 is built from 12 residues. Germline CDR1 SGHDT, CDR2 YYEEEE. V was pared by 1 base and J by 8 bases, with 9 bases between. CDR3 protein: CASSLWGREAFF. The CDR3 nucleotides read TGTGCCAGCAGCTTGTGGGGGCGGGAAGCTTTCTTT.

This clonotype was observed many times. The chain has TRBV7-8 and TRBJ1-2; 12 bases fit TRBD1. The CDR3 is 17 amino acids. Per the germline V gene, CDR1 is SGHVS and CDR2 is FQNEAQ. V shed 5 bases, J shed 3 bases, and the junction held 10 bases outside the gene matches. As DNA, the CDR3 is TGTGCCAGCAGCCAAGGGACAGGGGGCCTCTTGTACTATGGCTACACCTTC. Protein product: CASSQGTGGLLYYGYTF.

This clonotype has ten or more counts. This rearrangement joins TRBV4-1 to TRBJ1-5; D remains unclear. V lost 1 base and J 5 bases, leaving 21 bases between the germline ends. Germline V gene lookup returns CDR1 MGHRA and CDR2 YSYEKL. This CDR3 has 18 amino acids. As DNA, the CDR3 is TGCGCCAGCAGCCAAGGGTGGTCCGGCACCATCTCTGATCAGCCCCAGCATTTT. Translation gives CASSQGWSGTISDQPQHF.

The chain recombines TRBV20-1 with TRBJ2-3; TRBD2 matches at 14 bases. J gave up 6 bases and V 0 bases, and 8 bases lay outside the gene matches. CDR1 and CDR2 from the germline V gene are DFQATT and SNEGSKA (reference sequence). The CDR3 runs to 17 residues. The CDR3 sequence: CSARDMTSGGALDTQYF. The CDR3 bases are TGCAGTGCTAGAGATATGACTAGCGGGGGGGCATTGGATACGCAGTATTTT.

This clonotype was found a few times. The CDR3 loop reads CASSMTEVYGYTF. The CDR3, as DNA: TGTGCCAGCAGCATGACAGAAGTCTATGGCTACACCTTC. The chain employs TRBV7-9 and TRBJ1-2; D might be TRBD1 (5 bases). Germline CDR1 SEHNR, CDR2 FQNEAQ (reference sequence). Trimming took off 5 bases at V and 4 bases at J, with 11 bases between the two ends. The CDR3 extends over 13 amino acids.

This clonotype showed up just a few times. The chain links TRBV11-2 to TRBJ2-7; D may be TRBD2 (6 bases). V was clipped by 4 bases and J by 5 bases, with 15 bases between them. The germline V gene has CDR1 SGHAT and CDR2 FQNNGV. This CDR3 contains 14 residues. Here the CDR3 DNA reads TGTGCCAGCAGCTGGAGGGCGGGGTACGACGAGCAGTACGTC. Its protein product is CASSWRAGYDEQYV.

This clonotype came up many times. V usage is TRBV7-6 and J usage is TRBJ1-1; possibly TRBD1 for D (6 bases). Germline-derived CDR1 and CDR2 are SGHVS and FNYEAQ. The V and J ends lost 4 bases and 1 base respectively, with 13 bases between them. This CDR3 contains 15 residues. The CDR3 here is CASSSGGQPNTEAFF. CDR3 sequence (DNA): TGTGCCAGCAGCTCCGGGGGGCAGCCGAACACTGAAGCTTTCTTT.

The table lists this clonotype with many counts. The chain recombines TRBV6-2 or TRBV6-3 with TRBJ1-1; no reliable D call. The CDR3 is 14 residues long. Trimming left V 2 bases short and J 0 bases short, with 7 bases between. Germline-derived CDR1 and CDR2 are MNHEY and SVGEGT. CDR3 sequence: CASSYEGMNTEAFF. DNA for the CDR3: TGTGCCAGCAGTTACGAGGGAATGAACACTGAAGCTTTCTTT.

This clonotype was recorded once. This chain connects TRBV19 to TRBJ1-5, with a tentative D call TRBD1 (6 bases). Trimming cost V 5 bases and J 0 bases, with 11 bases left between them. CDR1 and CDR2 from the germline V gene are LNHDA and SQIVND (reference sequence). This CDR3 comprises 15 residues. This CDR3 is CASSGDTYSNQPQHF. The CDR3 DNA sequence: TGTGCCAGTAGTGGGGACACCTATAGCAATCAGCCCCAGCATTTT.